These 2 T cell receptor beta chains came from one sample sequenced in a study of blood T cell repertoires in COVID-19. Sequenced by immunoSEQ multiplex PCR; TCRdb stores in-frame clones only, minus some. The sample has about 220,000 clones, about 82% seen once. The sequenced sample was peripheral blood. These receptors were taken from a woman aged 70-85 years with COVID-19, enrolled during active disease.

The V and J genes are TRBV6-6 and TRBJ2-7, with D perhaps matching TRBD2 (6 bases). V was shortened by 3 bases and J by 0 bases, with 12 bases between the two germline ends. From germline, CDR1 is MNHNY and CDR2 SVGAGI (reference sequence). CDR3 length: 15 amino acids. The CDR3 spells CASSYGSGSSYEQYF. The CDR3 nucleotides are TGTGCCAGCAGTTATGGTAGCGGCAGCTCCTACGAGCAGTACTTC.

The rearrangement uses TRBV25-1 and TRBJ1-1; D gene unclear. The CDR3 has 15 amino acids. The V end was cut by 3 bases, the J end by 5 bases, with 16 bases between. The germline gives CDR1 MGHDK, CDR2 SYGVNS. Written as DNA, the CDR3 is TGTGCCAGCAGTGAGCAACCAGCGGGAAGGACTGAAGCTTTCTTT. Amino acids: CASSEQPAGRTEAFF.